The clone carrying this T cell receptor beta chain was seen many times. Its antigen is still unknown. The data belong to a study of regulatory T cells in long-lasting Graves disease. Notes on the study in general: Less diverse TCR repertoires were seen in persistent Graves' patients than in newly diagnosed ones. Persistent disease preferred TRBV28, TRBJ1-2 and TRBJ2-5.

The CDR3 has 14 residues. Germline trimming cut 5 bases from V and 3 bases from J; bases unmatched to any gene: 5. Relying on iRepertoire HTBI primers and Arm-PCR of CDR3 regions, the team built TCR beta libraries. As originally analysed: Samples revealed approximately 67 TRBV and over 12 TRBJ segments. TCRdb re-analysed the multiplex PCR reads in MiXCR, keeping a single row per CDR3 protein. The V and J calls, along with clone size, are taken from TCRdb and not from the paper's own processing. The sample shows roughly 500,000 distinct CDR3 sequences, 20% to 25% of them seen only once. The time point: persistent/refractory GD, antithyroid drugs over 5 years with positive TRAb. Scientists built the TCR library using RNA that was extracted from PBMCs.

The clonotype originates from a female donor with Graves disease. The specimen comprised peripheral blood mononuclear cells (PBMCs), sampled when the disease was refractory, from a patient treated with antithyroid drugs. The V and J genes are TRBV12-3 or TRBV12-4 and TRBJ2-7, with 9 bases fitting TRBD1. This CDR3 is CASSLMDRGYEQYF. The CDR3 region has the DNA TGTGCCAGCAGTCTCATGGACAGGGGCTACGAGCAGTACTTC.